This T cell receptor beta chain originates from a study of CDR3 diversity in severe acne. V lost 3 bases to trimming and J lost 4 bases; unmatched junction nucleotides: 3. Germline CDR1 reads ENHRY; CDR2 reads SYGVKD. The length of the CDR3 is 15 residues. TCRdb reanalysed the PCR reads using MiXCR and keeps one entry per CDR3 protein. This table has approximately 90,000 distinct CDR3 sequences, about 49% appearing once. The sequence came from a male donor with severe acne vulgaris. Source material: blood. The chain links TRBV10-3 to TRBJ2-3; 11 nucleotides line up with TRBD2. The CDR3 nucleotides are TGTGCCATCAGTGACCTAGCGGGAGGAGCAGATACGCAGTATTTT. Its protein product is CAISDLAGGADTQYF.